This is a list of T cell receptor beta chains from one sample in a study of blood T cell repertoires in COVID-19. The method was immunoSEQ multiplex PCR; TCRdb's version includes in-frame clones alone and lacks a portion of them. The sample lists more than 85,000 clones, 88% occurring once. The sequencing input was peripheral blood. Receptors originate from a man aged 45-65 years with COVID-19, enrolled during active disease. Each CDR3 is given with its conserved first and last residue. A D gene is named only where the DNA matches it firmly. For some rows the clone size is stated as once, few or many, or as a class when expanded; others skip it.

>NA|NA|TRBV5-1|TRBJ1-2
CASSLGGKSTDGYTF
TGCGCCAGCAGCTTGGGGGGCAAATCCACTGATGGCTACACCTTC
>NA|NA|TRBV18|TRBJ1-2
CASSPGADYGYTF
TGTGCCAGCTCACCAGGGGCAGACTATGGCTACACCTTC
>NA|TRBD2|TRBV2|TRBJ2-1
CASSGLAGPEQFF
TGTGCCAGCAGTGGACTAGCGGGGCCGGAGCAGTTCTTC
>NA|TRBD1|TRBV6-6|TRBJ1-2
CASSYGNRGTSGYTF
TGTGCCAGCAGTTATGGGAACAGGGGCACTTCTGGCTACACCTTC
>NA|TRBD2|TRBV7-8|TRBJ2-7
CASRADELAGQYF
TGTGCCAGCAGGGCGGACGAGCTAGCGGGCCAGTACTTC
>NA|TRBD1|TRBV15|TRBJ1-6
CATSRDSGQGNSPLHF
TGTGCCACCAGCAGAGATAGCGGACAGGGGAATTCACCCCTCCACTTT
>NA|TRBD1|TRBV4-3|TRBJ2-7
CASSPDRGPYEQYF
TGCGCCAGCAGTCCCGACAGGGGGCCCTACGAGCAGTACTTC
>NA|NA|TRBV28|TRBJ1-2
CASTVDSNNYGYTF
TGTGCCAGCACTGTAGACAGTAATAACTATGGCTACACCTTC
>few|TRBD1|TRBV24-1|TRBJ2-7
CATSDSDRGPPYEQYF
TGTGCCACCAGTGATTCCGACAGGGGGCCCCCCTACGAGCAGTACTTC
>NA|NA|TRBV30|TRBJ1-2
CAWSARTRLGYGYTF
TGTGCCTGGAGTGCCCGGACAAGACTGGGGTATGGCTACACCTTC
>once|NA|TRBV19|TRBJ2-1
CASSILTGVGNEQFF
TGTGCCAGTAGTATTTTAACCGGGGTGGGCAATGAGCAGTTCTTC
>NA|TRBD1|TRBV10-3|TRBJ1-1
CAISVRGPFGTEAFF
TGTGCCATCAGTGTCAGGGGGCCGTTCGGCACTGAAGCTTTCTTT
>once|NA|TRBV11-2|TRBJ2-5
CASSAGLEGTQYF
TGTGCCAGCAGCGCCGGCCTCGAGGGGACCCAGTACTTC
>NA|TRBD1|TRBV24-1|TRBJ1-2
CATSETTGGEGYTF
TGTGCCACCAGTGAGACCACAGGGGGCGAAGGCTACACCTTC
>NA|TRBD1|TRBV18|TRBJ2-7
CASSPGTGLSYEQYF
TGTGCCAGCTCACCAGGGACAGGGTTAAGCTACGAGCAGTACTTC
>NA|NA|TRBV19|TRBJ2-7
CASSIAGSYGEQYF
TGTGCCAGTAGTATAGCGGGATCCTACGGCGAGCAGTACTTC
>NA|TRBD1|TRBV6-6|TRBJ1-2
CASSYTTGGMYGYTF
TGTGCCAGCAGTTACACTACAGGGGGCATGTATGGCTACACCTTC
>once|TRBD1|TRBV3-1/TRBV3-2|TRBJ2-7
CASSSGQGYEQYF
TGTGCCAGCAGCTCGGGACAGGGCTACGAGCAGTACTTC
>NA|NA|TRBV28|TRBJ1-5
CASSLIQANQPQHF
TGTGCCAGCAGTTTAATCCAGGCCAATCAGCCCCAGCATTTT
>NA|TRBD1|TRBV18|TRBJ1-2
CASSPFGQGNYGYTF
TGTGCCAGCTCACCTTTCGGACAGGGGAACTATGGCTACACCTTC
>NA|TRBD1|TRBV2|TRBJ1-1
CASAMDRGPGVAFF
TGTGCCAGCGCAATGGACAGGGGCCCCGGAGTAGCTTTCTTT
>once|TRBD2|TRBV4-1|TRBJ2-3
CASSRAGGTSTDTQYF
TGCGCCAGCAGTCGTGCGGGGGGAACAAGCACAGATACGCAGTATTTT
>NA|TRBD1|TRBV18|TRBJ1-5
CASSPSQGNQPQHF
TGTGCCAGCTCACCTTCACAGGGGAATCAGCCCCAGCATTTT
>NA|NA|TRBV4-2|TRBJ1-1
CASSQNGRGTNTEAFF
TGTGCCAGCAGCCAAAACGGACGGGGGACGAACACTGAAGCTTTCTTT
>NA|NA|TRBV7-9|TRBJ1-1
CASSYRDGFRTNTEAFF
TGTGCCAGCAGCTACAGGGACGGCTTCCGAACGAACACTGAAGCTTTCTTT
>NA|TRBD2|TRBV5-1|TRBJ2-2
CASSMGTSGATGELFF
TGCGCCAGCAGCATGGGGACTAGCGGGGCAACCGGGGAGCTGTTTTTT
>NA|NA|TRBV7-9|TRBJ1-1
CASSLGQGPSPLNTEAFF
TGTGCCAGCAGCTTAGGTCAGGGGCCTTCTCCTTTGAACACTGAAGCTTTCTTT
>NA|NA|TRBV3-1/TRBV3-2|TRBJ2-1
CASSQEIQGEQFF
TGTGCCAGCAGCCAAGAAATCCAGGGAGAGCAGTTCTTC
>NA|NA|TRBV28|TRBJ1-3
CATNRGAGLGNTIYF
TGTGCCACCAACCGTGGGGCAGGGCTTGGAAACACCATATATTTT
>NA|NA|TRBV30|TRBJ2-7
CAWSVGGLYEQYF
TGTGCCTGGAGTGTGGGCGGGCTTTACGAGCAGTACTTC
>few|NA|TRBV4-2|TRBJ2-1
CASSHDRWGNEQFF
TGTGCCAGCAGCCACGACAGATGGGGCAATGAGCAGTTCTTC
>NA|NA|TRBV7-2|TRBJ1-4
CASLGHPNEKLFF
TGTGCCAGCCTGGGACACCCAAATGAAAAACTGTTTTTT
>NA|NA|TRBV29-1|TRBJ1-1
CSVAGGTGPENTEAFF
TGCAGCGTTGCTGGGGGTACAGGGCCGGAGAACACTGAAGCTTTCTTT
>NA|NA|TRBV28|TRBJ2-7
CASSLLSYEQYF
TGTGCCAGCAGTCTCCTCTCCTACGAGCAGTACTTC
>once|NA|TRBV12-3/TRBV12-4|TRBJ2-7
CASSLGSSYEQYF
TGTGCCAGCAGTTTAGGGAGCTCCTACGAGCAGTACTTC
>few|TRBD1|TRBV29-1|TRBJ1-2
CSVELKDRGRGYTF
TGCAGCGTTGAACTTAAGGACAGGGGTCGTGGCTACACCTTC
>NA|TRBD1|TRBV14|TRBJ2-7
CASSRDRVYEQYF
TGTGCCAGCAGTCGGGACAGGGTTTACGAGCAGTACTTC
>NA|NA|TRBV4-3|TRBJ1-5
CASSPETGRNQPQHF
TGCGCCAGCAGCCCTGAAACCGGTCGCAATCAGCCCCAGCATTTT
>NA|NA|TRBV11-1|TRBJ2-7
CASSSGYEQYF
TGTGCCAGCAGCTCGGGGTACGAGCAGTACTTC
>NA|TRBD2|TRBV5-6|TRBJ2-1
CASSLVAGTSLHNEQFF
TGTGCCAGCAGCTTGGTAGCCGGGACTAGCTTGCACAATGAGCAGTTCTTC
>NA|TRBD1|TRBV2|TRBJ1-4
CASSEKTGPNEKLFF
TGTGCCAGCAGTGAAAAGACAGGGCCTAATGAAAAACTGTTTTTT
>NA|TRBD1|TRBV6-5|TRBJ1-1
CASSSRDRDNTEAFF
TGTGCCAGCAGTTCCCGGGACAGGGATAACACTGAAGCTTTCTTT
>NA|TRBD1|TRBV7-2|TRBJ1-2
CASSAPTGTGGGYTF
TGTGCCAGCAGCGCCCCCACCGGGACAGGCGGGGGCTACACCTTC